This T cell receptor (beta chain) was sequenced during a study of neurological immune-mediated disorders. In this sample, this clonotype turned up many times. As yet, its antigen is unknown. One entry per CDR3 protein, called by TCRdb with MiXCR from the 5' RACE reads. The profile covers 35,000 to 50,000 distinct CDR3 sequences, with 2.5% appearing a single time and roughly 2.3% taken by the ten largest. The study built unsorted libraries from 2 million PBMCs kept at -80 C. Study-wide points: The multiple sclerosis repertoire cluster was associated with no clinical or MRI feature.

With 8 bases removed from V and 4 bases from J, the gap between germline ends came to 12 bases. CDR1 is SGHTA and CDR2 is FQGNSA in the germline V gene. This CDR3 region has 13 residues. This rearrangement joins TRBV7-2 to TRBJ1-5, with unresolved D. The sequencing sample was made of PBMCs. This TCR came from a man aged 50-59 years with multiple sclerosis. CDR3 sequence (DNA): TGTGCCAGCTCCGAATGGCGGAATCAGCCCCAGCATTTT. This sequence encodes CASSEWRNQPQHF.